These 30 T cell receptor beta chains were all obtained from the same sample, sequenced in a study of cytomegalovirus exposure and HLA in healthy donors. The PCR ran on 60 Vbeta and 13 Jbeta primers. Clones were sequenced by immunoSEQ multiplex PCR, and TCRdb holds only the in-frame ones, with some missing. Here the sample spans over 150,000 clones, roughly 77% being singletons. The material sequenced was PBMCs. The receptors shown here come from a man aged 50 to 60 in good health and CMV-seropositive.

The chain combines TRBV29-1 with TRBJ2-2, with TRBD1 identical over 9 bases. The germline CDR1 and CDR2 sequences are SQVTM and ANQGSEA. The CDR3 has 13 amino acids. J was trimmed by 3 bases and V by 7 bases; bases with no gene match: 3. In nucleotides, the CDR3 is TGCAGCGCGGACAGGGGTCACACCGGGGAGCTGTTTTTT. Its translation is CSADRGHTGELFF.

The chain recombines TRBV5-1 with TRBJ1-6; D possibly corresponds to TRBD1 (6 bases). Germline-derived CDR1 and CDR2 are SGHRS and YFSETQ. The CDR3 has 15 amino acids. Trimming removed 6 bases from V and 7 bases from J, with 17 bases in between. The chain's CDR3 is CASTQDSPRNSPLHF. The DNA of the CDR3 is TGCGCCAGCACCCAGGACAGTCCGCGGAATTCACCCCTCCACTTT.

CDR3: CASRPGYQQETQYF. DNA for the CDR3: TGTGCCAGCAGGCCAGGATATCAACAAGAGACCCAGTACTTC. V is TRBV6-1 and J is TRBJ2-5, with D uncertain. V was trimmed by 6 bases and J by 2 bases, leaving 13 bases between them. The germline gives CDR1 MNHNS, CDR2 SASEGT. This CDR3 region has 14 residues.

The chain recombines TRBV2 with TRBJ2-3; 10 bases are a match to TRBD2. The CDR3 contains 16 residues. V shed 6 bases and J 6 bases; nucleotides not matched to a gene: 12. Germline CDR1 SNHLY, CDR2 FYNNEI. CDR3 sequence: CASRGISGGSFDTQYF. CDR3 coding DNA: TGTGCCAGCAGGGGTATTAGCGGGGGGTCCTTCGATACGCAGTATTTT. The variable domain in full, with the rest retrieved from reference TRBV2 and TRBJ2-3, is EPEVTQTPSHQVTQMGQEVILRCVPISNHLYFYWYRQILGQKVEFLVSFYNNEISEKSEIFDDQFSVERPDGSNFTLKIRSTKLEDSAMYFCASRGISGGSFDTQYFGPGTRLTVL.

In DNA, the CDR3 is TGTGCCAGCAAGCGGGGCACAGATACGCAGTATTTT. It encodes CASKRGTDTQYF. V gene TRBV7-9 combines with J gene TRBJ2-3, with D possibly being TRBD2 (6 bases). Germline assignment: CDR1 SEHNR and CDR2 FQNEAQ (reference sequence). V was clipped by 7 bases and J by 1 base, with 6 bases between them. The CDR3 has 12 amino acids.

This chain joins TRBV9 and TRBJ1-4; no reliable D call. The CDR3 is 13 residues long. Germline lookup yields CDR1 SGDLS and CDR2 YYNGEE. Trimming took off 2 bases at V and 5 bases at J, with 7 bases between the two ends. CDR3 in amino acids: CASSVTLNEKLFF. CDR3 sequence (DNA): TGTGCCAGCAGCGTTACCCTAAATGAAAAACTGTTTTTT.

This clone was picked up one time. This sequence joins TRBV9 and TRBJ1-6; a possible D gene is TRBD1 (5 bases). This CDR3 spans 17 amino acids. V gave up 2 bases and J gave up 5 bases, with 17 bases separating them. From germline, CDR1 is SGDLS and CDR2 YYNGEE. CDR3 region: CASSVSAGTRNNSPLHF. CDR3 nucleotides: TGTGCCAGCAGCGTTTCTGCGGGGACGAGGAATAATTCACCCCTCCACTTT. The variable domain in full, completed from reference TRBV9 and TRBJ1-6, reads DSGVTQTPKHLITATGQRVTLRCSPRSGDLSVYWYQQSLDQGLQFLIQYYNGEERAKGNILERFSAQQFPDLHSELNLSSLELGDSALYFCASSVSAGTRNNSPLHFGNGTRLTVT.

The table lists this clone with a count of one. The rearrangement links TRBV5-1 to TRBJ2-5; 7 bases map to TRBD1. Germline lookup yields CDR1 SGHRS and CDR2 YFSETQ. With 2 bases clipped from V and 5 bases from J, the junction kept 6 bases outside the gene matches. CDR3 length: 14 amino acids. In nucleotides, the CDR3 is TGCGCCAGCAGCTTAAGACAGGGCTGGGAGACCCAGTACTTC. It encodes CASSLRQGWETQYF.

V and J are TRBV5-1 and TRBJ1-1, with TRBD1 identical over 7 bases. This CDR3 contains 16 residues. CDR1 and CDR2 (germline): SGHRS, YFSETQ. V gave up 0 bases and J gave up 3 bases; unmatched junction bases: 8. CDR3 region: CASSLVQGPRDTEAFF. In nucleotides, the CDR3 is TGCGCCAGCAGCTTGGTACAGGGGCCGCGGGACACTGAAGCTTTCTTT.

This clone has more than one count but fewer than ten. This chain connects TRBV7-3 to TRBJ1-6; D gene ambiguous. CDR3 length equals 14 residues. The germline V gene encodes CDR1 SGHTA and CDR2 FQGTGA. Trimming pared 2 bases from V and 9 bases from J, leaving 11 bases between. CDR3 loop: CASSLLGLGSPLHF. The CDR3 region has the DNA TGTGCCAGCAGCTTATTAGGTCTAGGTTCACCCCTCCACTTT. Complete variable domain (other parts from reference TRBV7-3 and TRBJ1-6): GAGVSQTPSNKVTEKGKYVELRCDPISGHTALYWYRQSLGQGPEFLIYFQGTGAADDSGLPNDRFFAVRPEGSVSTLKIQRTERGDSAVYLCASSLLGLGSPLHFGNGTRLTVT.

The CDR3 protein is CASSGTGTSAYQETQYF. The CDR3 DNA reads TGTGCCAGCAGCGGTACCGGGACTAGCGCCTACCAAGAGACCCAGTACTTC. The V call is TRBV7-2, the J call TRBJ2-5; 10 bases fit TRBD2. Germline assignment: CDR1 SGHTA and CDR2 FQGNSA. V dropped 5 bases and J dropped 0; count of bases not matched to a gene: 9. This CDR3 comprises 17 residues.

This chain joins TRBV29-1 and TRBJ1-2; 8 bases fit TRBD1. After removal of 6 bases from V and 1 base from J, the junction contained 7 bases not matched to a gene. The CDR3 totals 14 residues. Germline lookup yields CDR1 SQVTM and CDR2 ANQGSEA. The CDR3 region is CSVTGTGYNYGYTF. As DNA, the CDR3 is TGCAGCGTAACTGGGACAGGATATAACTATGGCTACACCTTC. The full variable domain, completed using reference TRBV29-1 and TRBJ1-2, is SAVISQKPSRDICQRGTSLTIQCQVDSQVTMMFWYRQQPGQSLTLIATANQGSEATYESGFVIDKFPISRPNLTFSTLTVSNMSPEDSSIYLCSVTGTGYNYGYTFGSGTRLTVV.

This clone came up a few times. The CDR3 is CASSLGRGSEKLFF. The CDR3 region has the DNA TGTGCCAGCAGTTTAGGCAGGGGGAGTGAAAAACTGTTTTTT. The chain links TRBV27 to TRBJ1-4; the match to TRBD1 covers 7 bases. This CDR3 is 14 amino acids long. With V trimmed by 2 bases and J by 7 bases, 4 bases remained unmatched. Germline CDR1 and CDR2: MNHEY and SMNVEV (reference sequence).

CDR3 sequence: CASSVTSGTTYEQYF. The DNA for the CDR3 is TGTGCCAGCAGCGTGACTAGCGGGACAACCTACGAGCAGTACTTC. The gene calls are TRBV9 and TRBJ2-7; 11 bases align to TRBD2. Germline values: CDR1 SGDLS, CDR2 YYNGEE. This CDR3 has 15 residues. Germline trimming cut 2 bases from V and 2 bases from J; bases unmatched to any gene: 3.

Here the CDR3 reads CASSLPVVTEAFF. CDR3 sequence (DNA): TGTGCCAGCAGTCTCCCGGTGGTCACTGAAGCTTTCTTT. The J gene is TRBJ1-1, the V gene TRBV5-6; D not certain. In germline, CDR1 is SGHDT, CDR2 YYEEEE. The CDR3 consists of 13 residues. V was trimmed by 5 bases and J by 4 bases, leaving 12 bases between them.

The chain has TRBV27 and TRBJ1-5; 8 bases are a match to TRBD1. Losses at the gene ends were 3 bases for V and 1 base for J; bases not matched to a gene: 2. The germline V gene has CDR1 MNHEY and CDR2 SMNVEV (reference sequence). The CDR3 contains 15 residues. DNA of the CDR3: TGTGCCAGCAGTTTCGACAGGGGAAGCAATCAGCCCCAGCATTTT. Translating gives CASSFDRGSNQPQHF.

The rearrangement joins TRBV5-6 to TRBJ2-2; 7 bases align to TRBD1. Germline V gene data show CDR1 as SGHDT and CDR2 as YYEEEE. This CDR3 has 16 residues. The trim removed 0 bases at V and 1 base at J, leaving 3 bases unmatched. This chain's CDR3 is CASSLVDRENTGELFF. The CDR3 DNA reads TGTGCCAGCAGCTTGGTCGACAGGGAGAACACCGGGGAGCTGTTTTTT.

The rearrangement joins TRBV2 to TRBJ2-5, with a possible D match to TRBD1 (7 bases). The germline V gene has CDR1 SNHLY and CDR2 FYNNEI. Between the trimmed V and J ends, which lost 8 bases and 5 bases, there was a span of 18 bases. The CDR3 is 14 residues long. The CDR3 region has the DNA TGTGCCAGCGTGGGGGGCACAGGGGTGGAGACCCAGTACTTC. Translated, it gives CASVGGTGVETQYF.

The rearrangement uses TRBV6-1 and TRBJ2-7, with 7 bases matching TRBD1. This CDR3 has 15 residues. J was trimmed by 0 bases and V by 6 bases; bases with no gene match: 8. Germline lookup yields CDR1 MNHNS and CDR2 SASEGT. The CDR3 bases are TGTGCCAGCAGGCGGACAGGCCTGAGCTCCTACGAGCAGTACTTC. Translated, it gives CASRRTGLSSYEQYF.

The chain has TRBV10-2 and TRBJ2-3; D may be TRBD2 (5 bases). Between the trimmed V and J ends, which lost 11 bases and 4 bases, there was a span of 16 bases. This CDR3 comprises 13 residues. Germline V lookup: CDR1 WSHSY, CDR2 SAAADI. The CDR3 loop is CASVPEGPDTQYF. The CDR3 DNA follows: TGCGCCTCTGTCCCCGAGGGCCCAGATACGCAGTATTTT.

The rearrangement uses TRBV4-2 and TRBJ1-3; D is ambiguous. Germline lookup yields CDR1 LGHNA and CDR2 YNFKEQ. The CDR3 covers 14 residues. V lost 1 base to trimming and J lost 0 bases, with 4 bases between them. CDR3 sequence (DNA): TGTGCCAGCAGCCAAGGAGACTCTGGAAACACCATATATTTT. Translation gives CASSQGDSGNTIYF.

This chain uses TRBV19 with TRBJ2-5, with 10 bases identical to TRBD1. The J call may be incorrect, as the DNA end agrees better with TRBJ2-7. In germline, CDR1 is LNHDA, CDR2 SQIVND (reference sequence). This CDR3 comprises 14 residues. CDR3 region: CASSYGQGDYEQYF. CDR3 bases: TGTGCCAGTAGCTACGGACAGGGGGACTACGAGCAGTACTTC.

This clone was counted a single time. CDR3 nucleotide sequence: TGTGCCGCTCAGGGTTTAGATAGCAATCAGCCCCAGCATTTT. This gives the protein CAAQGLDSNQPQHF. The genes are TRBV30 and TRBJ1-5; tentative D call: TRBD1 (5 bases). The CDR3 spans 14 residues. Germline loops: CDR1 GTSNPN, CDR2 SVGIG (reference sequence). V lost 8 bases and J 0 bases, leaving 14 bases between the germline ends.

This clone appeared once. The rearrangement joins TRBV9 to TRBJ2-3; tentatively, D is TRBD2 (6 bases). Germline V gene sequence: CDR1 SGDLS, CDR2 YYNGEE. This CDR3 contains 15 residues. The V gene lost 2 bases and the J gene lost 1 base, with 11 bases spanning the gap. CDR3: CASSVGTPGTDTQYF. The CDR3 region has the DNA TGTGCCAGCAGCGTCGGGACTCCTGGCACAGATACGCAGTATTTT.

This clone was counted between two and nine times. The chain recombines TRBV28 with TRBJ1-5; TRBD1 agrees at 7 bases. Germline lookup yields CDR1 MDHEN and CDR2 SYDVKM. This CDR3 is built from 16 residues. With V trimmed by 3 bases and J by 4 bases, 9 bases remained unmatched. The CDR3 reads CASSLVGTALNQPQHF. CDR3 nucleotide sequence: TGTGCCAGCAGTTTGGTAGGGACAGCCCTAAATCAGCCCCAGCATTTT.

The chain links TRBV6-5 to TRBJ1-6; D perhaps matches TRBD1 (6 bases). Germline values: CDR1 MNHEY, CDR2 SVGAGI. V gave up 5 bases and J gave up 4 bases, with 12 bases separating them. CDR3 length: 15 amino acids. DNA of the CDR3: TGTGCCAGCAGTGGACGAGGGACATATAATTCACCCCTCCACTTT. The encoded protein is CASSGRGTYNSPLHF.

The V gene is TRBV18, the J gene TRBJ2-7; 9 bases are a match to TRBD1. The CDR3 loop spans 17 amino acids. Germline CDR1 KGHSH, CDR2 LQKENI. J was trimmed by 3 bases and V by 4 bases; bases with no gene match: 13. The CDR3 DNA is TGTGCCAGCTCACTTGCCGGGACAGGGCAAGGAGGCTACGAGCAGTACTTC. It specifies CASSLAGTGQGGYEQYF.

This sequence joins TRBV2 and TRBJ2-3; 12 bases agree with TRBD2. The CDR3 consists of 13 residues. CDR1 SNHLY and CDR2 FYNNEI come from the germline V gene. With 6 bases clipped from V and 10 bases from J, the junction kept 5 bases outside the gene matches. The CDR3 bases are TGTGCCAGCAGAACGGGACTAGCGGGTTCGCAGTATTTT. Amino acid sequence: CASRTGLAGSQYF.

This rearrangement joins TRBV10-3 to TRBJ2-7, with TRBD1 matching 11 bases. The CDR3 loop spans 14 amino acids. Germline lookup yields CDR1 ENHRY and CDR2 SYGVKD. With 9 bases clipped from V and 3 bases from J, the junction kept 7 bases outside the gene matches. Here the CDR3 DNA reads TGTGCCATTCAGGACAGGGGGCGCGTCTACGAGCAGTACTTC. It encodes CAIQDRGRVYEQYF.

V gene TRBV7-2 combines with J gene TRBJ1-1; no reliable D call. V lost 3 bases and J lost 5, with 4 bases in between. The V gene's germline CDR1 is SGHTA and CDR2 FQGNSA. The CDR3 runs to 11 residues. The CDR3 sequence: CASSFSTEAFF. Here the CDR3 DNA reads TGTGCCAGCAGCTTTAGTACTGAAGCTTTCTTT.